This entry describes one T cell receptor (beta chain). Its antigen is unknown. Nothing much larger sits one base from this clone, and base qualities are not available. Library preparation used the immunoSEQ multiplex PCR assay. TCRdb took over this immuneACCESS table, retaining in-frame rearrangements with V and J assigned. Such tables are incomplete; in checked studies, under half of the missing clones stem from an unresolved V gene, and the remainder is unexplained. This sample gives tens of thousands of clones in total; about 90% of them show up just once. About 7% of the sample goes to the ten largest clones. The data originate from a study of T cell changes during pregnancy in multiple sclerosis (dated by TCRdb to 2018 to 2020). Study-level background: The study looked at changes in the T cell repertoire across pregnancy in women with multiple sclerosis.

CDR1 and CDR2, per the germline V gene, are MRHNA and SNTAGT. The CDR3 has 15 amino acids, counting the end cysteine and phenylalanine. CDR3 DNA is the only sequence kept; it has 45 bases, read in frame from the first base. V and J are truncated by 3 bases and 4 bases respectively, leaving an intervening sequence of 13 bases. The sequencing used peripheral blood, collected in the third trimester of pregnancy. The origin of this receptor is a female donor in good health, enrolled as a control in a pregnancy study. The sequence links TRBV6-4 to TRBJ2-1, and TRBD2 may be the D gene, going by 5 matching bases. The CDR3 corresponds to CASSEYGGFYNEQFF. The sequence in DNA is TGTGCCAGCAGTGAGTACGGAGGATTTTACAATGAGCAGTTCTTC.